This T cell receptor beta chain was captured by sequencing in a study of T-cell memory formation after mild COVID-19. Points from the study as a whole: Clones shrinking from day 15 to 85 showed even CD4/CD8 mixes; later expanders tilted CD4+. Prior to infection, memory already included some responding clones, suggesting cross-reactive memory joined. The second-wave clones peaking on day 37 were not confirmed as SARS-CoV-2-specific.

Amplification by 5'RACE using constant-segment primers produced TCR alpha and TCR beta cDNA libraries that carried sample barcodes and UMIs. MiXCR, applied by TCRdb to the 5' RACE reads, yields one record per CDR3 protein. The data contain 450,000 or so distinct CDR3 sequences, 20% to 30% of them singletons. A few counts support this clonotype. The antigen is unknown. The CDR3 has 17 residues. The germline V gene has CDR1 SGHTA and CDR2 FQGNSA. Losses at the gene ends were 5 bases for V and 3 bases for J; bases not matched to a gene: 9. Sequenced sample: PBMCs or a T cell subset sorted from them (not recorded which). The receptor's source is an adult woman who had mild COVID-19 (a few samples of this study predate the infection). Cell type and time point are not known. V and J are TRBV7-2 and TRBJ1-5; 11 bases line up with TRBD1. The chain's CDR3 is CASSPGQGAFFNQPQHF. For the CDR3, the DNA is TGTGCCAGCAGCCCAGGACAGGGGGCTTTCTTCAATCAGCCCCAGCATTTT.